The 14 T cell receptor beta chains reported below all come from one sample, sequenced in a study of blood T cells in healthy people across ages. Through a sample-barcoded 5' primer and a J-beta primer mix, a second PCR was run for roughly 7 to 12 cycles. TCRdb re-called the 5' RACE reads through MiXCR, storing one row per CDR3 protein. The data contain approximately 960,000 distinct CDR3 sequences, 25% to 30% of them singletons. The sample was also reused in another study, on T cells of mothers and their children.

Sequenced sample: blood. Every receptor here comes from a woman aged 40 to 55 in good health.

This CDR3 reads CASSPGPVGVEAFF. The CDR3 nucleotides read TGTGCCAGCAGCCCGGGGCCAGTTGGGGTAGAAGCTTTCTTT. This chain uses TRBV12-3 or TRBV12-4 with TRBJ1-1; TRBD1 is a possible D gene (5 bases). V lost 6 bases, J lost 8 bases, and 19 bases lay in between. CDR3 length: 14 residues.

This clonotype was counted at least ten times. The chain uses TRBV7-2 and TRBJ2-5; no reliable D call. CDR1 and CDR2 from the germline V gene are SGHTA and FQGNSA. V lost 5 bases, J lost 11 bases, and 18 bases lay in between. The CDR3 has 13 amino acids. The CDR3 loop is CASSLGPSGEQYF. The CDR3 DNA sequence: TGTGCCAGCAGCCTCGGACCTTCGGGTGAGCAGTACTTC.

As for this clonotype: The junction and the germline gene differ at one end; a read error may be behind it. This chain links TRBV4-2 with TRBJ1-2; 8 bases fit TRBD1. CDR3 length: 16 residues. Germline V gives CDR1 LGHNA, CDR2 YNFKEQ. In DNA form, the CDR3 reads TGTGCCGGCAGCCAAGCCGGACAGGGCGCTAACTATGGCTACACCTTC. Amino acids: CAGSQAGQGANYGYTF.

This clonotype was picked up a small number of times. This chain joins TRBV12-3 or TRBV12-4 and TRBJ2-7, with 15 bases lining up with TRBD2. V shed 6 bases, J shed 6 bases, and the junction held 12 bases outside the gene matches. The CDR3 is 17 residues long. The CDR3 DNA sequence: TGTGCCAGCAGCCCTGGGACTAGCGGGGGGAGGGCCTGCGAGCAGTACTTC. This gives the protein CASSPGTSGGRACEQYF.

The rearrangement joins TRBV6-2 or TRBV6-3 to TRBJ1-1; D not resolved. The V gene lost 6 bases and the J gene lost 3 bases, with 14 bases spanning the gap. The CDR3 runs 14 residues. Germline V gene data show CDR1 as MNHEY and CDR2 as SVGEGT. CDR3 nucleotides: TGTGCCAGCAGCTTCATCTTACAGCACACTGAAGCTTTCTTT. As protein: CASSFILQHTEAFF.

This clonotype was counted a few times. The chain joins TRBV9 to TRBJ1-2, with D unresolved. This CDR3 region has 13 residues. Looked up from germline, CDR1 is SGDLS and CDR2 is YYNGEE. Trimming cost V 0 bases and J 6 bases, with 9 bases left between them. CDR3 region: CASSVGGGDGYTF. CDR3 bases: TGTGCCAGCAGCGTAGGGGGTGGGGATGGCTACACCTTC.

V usage is TRBV12-5 and J usage is TRBJ2-3; the D is unclear. Germline V gene data show CDR1 as LGHNT and CDR2 as FRNRAP. The CDR3 is made up of 13 amino acids. The ends were cut back, 1 base at V and 1 base at J, with 3 bases in the middle. In DNA form, the CDR3 reads TGTGCTAGTGGTTTGGACCGCACAGATACGCAGTATTTT. Encoded protein: CASGLDRTDTQYF.

This clonotype appeared a few times. This chain links TRBV5-5 with TRBJ1-1; TRBD1 matches at 7 bases. The CDR3 is 15 amino acids. The V gene's germline CDR1 is SGHKS and CDR2 YYEKEE (reference sequence). Germline trimming cut 0 bases from V and 5 bases from J; bases unmatched to any gene: 7. CDR3 sequence (DNA): TGTGCCAGCAGCTTGGGGGGGTTACAGGGGACTGAAGCTTTCTTT. Translating it yields CASSLGGLQGTEAFF.

At least ten counts were recorded for this clonotype. This chain connects TRBV24-1 to TRBJ2-7; D uncertain. Germline-derived CDR1 and CDR2 are KGHDR and SFDVKD. CDR3 length: 14 residues. V was pared by 5 bases and J by 4 bases, with 14 bases between. The CDR3 sequence is CATSASQVPYEQYF. The CDR3 coding sequence is TGTGCCACCAGTGCCTCCCAGGTCCCATACGAGCAGTACTTC.

This clonotype was seen a few times. The chain employs TRBV14 and TRBJ2-3; no firm D call. The germline V and J ends were trimmed by 3 bases and 1 base, with 11 bases remaining between them. The CDR3 consists of 15 residues. Germline CDR1 and CDR2: SGHDN and FVKESK. The DNA for the CDR3 is TGTGCCAGCAGCCATGAATCTGAAGGCACAGATACGCAGTATTTT. It specifies CASSHESEGTDTQYF. The variable domain in full, with the rest retrieved from reference TRBV14 and TRBJ2-3, is EAGVTQFPSHSVIEKGQTVTLRCDPISGHDNLYWYRRVMGKEIKFLLHFVKESKQDESGMPNNRFLAERTGGTYSTLKVQPAELEDSGVYFCASSHESEGTDTQYFGPGTRLTVL.

In regard to this clonotype: The conserved closing phenylalanine or tryptophan is absent in this CDR3, likely reflecting a read error. This chain uses TRBV27 with TRBJ2-1; 8 nucleotides line up with TRBD1. With V trimmed by 3 bases and J by 2 bases, 3 bases remained unmatched. This CDR3 has 15 amino acids. The V gene's germline CDR1 is MNHEY and CDR2 SMNVEV (reference sequence). CDR3 amino acids: CASSFGQGTYNEQFL. As DNA, the CDR3 is TGTGCCAGCAGTTTCGGACAGGGAACCTACAATGAGCAGTTCCTC.

This clonotype showed up many times. The J gene is TRBJ2-1, the V gene TRBV4-3, with 9 bases identical to TRBD2. V lost 4 bases, J lost 4 bases, and 8 bases stayed unmatched. The CDR3 runs to 16 residues. From germline, CDR1 is LGHNA and CDR2 YSLEER. The CDR3 sequence: CASSPSLAGLYNEQFF. As DNA, the CDR3 is TGCGCCAGCAGCCCTTCTCTAGCGGGGCTTTACAATGAGCAGTTCTTC.

This clonotype was seen ten or more times. CDR3 nucleotide sequence: TGTGCCAGCAGAGCCCCGGGACAGGGATTCGAGCAGTACTTC. Protein: CASRAPGQGFEQYF. The chain uses TRBV2 and TRBJ2-7; 9 nucleotides line up with TRBD1. J was trimmed by 6 bases and V by 6 bases; bases with no gene match: 9. Germline V CDR1 and CDR2: SNHLY, FYNNEI. The CDR3 spans 14 residues.

This sequence joins TRBV28 and TRBJ1-2; tentatively, D is TRBD1 (6 bases). The CDR3 is 16 residues long. With 5 bases removed from V and 5 bases from J, the gap between germline ends came to 21 bases. The V gene's germline CDR1 is MDHEN and CDR2 SYDVKM. The CDR3 protein is CASSPSGQQGPYGYTF. CDR3 in DNA: TGTGCCAGCAGTCCGTCCGGACAGCAAGGCCCTTATGGCTACACCTTC.